A selection of T cell receptor beta chains follows, all from one sample in a study of OX40 agonist ivuxolimab in advanced cancers. Repertoires were generated with immunoSEQ multiplex PCR, while TCRdb's copy carries only in-frame clones and drops some. The profile shows 15,000 to 20,000 clones, about 80% of them singletons. The source material was CD4+ or CD8+ T cells sorted from blood, sampled in a trial of the OX40 agonist ivuxolimab. The receptors originated from an adult with an advanced solid tumor such as melanoma, head and neck, liver or kidney cancer. Both conserved end residues are part of each CDR3. A D gene is named only where the DNA matches it firmly. Size is stated for part of the rows, as once, few or many counts, or as a class when the clone is expanded.

.	TRBV27	.	TRBJ1-1	CASSLIVNTEAFF	TGTGCCAGCAGTTTAATAGTGAACACTGAAGCTTTCTTT
once	TRBV6-5	.	TRBJ1-2	CASSSGNYGYTF	TGTGCCAGCAGTTCCGGGAACTATGGCTACACCTTC
.	TRBV4-3	TRBD1	TRBJ1-2	CASSQEDRTDTNYGYTF	TGCGCCAGCAGCCAGGAGGACAGGACGGATACTAACTATGGCTACACCTTC
.	TRBV27	TRBD1	TRBJ2-1	CASSEGTGGNEQFF	TGTGCCAGCAGTGAGGGGACAGGGGGAAATGAGCAGTTCTTC
.	TRBV9	.	TRBJ1-4	CASSVGGGGEKLFF	TGTGCCAGCAGCGTAGGGGGAGGAGGTGAAAAACTGTTTTTT
once	TRBV19	.	TRBJ1-1	CASSMILNRNTEAFF	TGTGCCAGTAGTATGATATTGAACAGAAACACTGAAGCTTTCTTT
.	TRBV6-6	TRBD1	TRBJ2-3	CASSQGPGTDTQYF	TGTGCCAGTTCACAGGGGCCAGGCACAGATACGCAGTATTTT
.	TRBV9	.	TRBJ2-3	CASSAAGRVADTQYF	TGTGCCAGCAGCGCAGCGGGCAGGGTAGCAGATACGCAGTATTTT
.	TRBV14	TRBD2	TRBJ2-3	CASSLLGAGLAGVLNTQYF	TGTGCCAGCAGCCTTTTGGGGGCCGGACTAGCGGGGGTACTGAATACGCAGTATTTT
.	TRBV10-3	TRBD1	TRBJ2-3	CAIGTGASTDTQYF	TGTGCCATCGGGACAGGGGCTAGCACAGATACGCAGTATTTT
.	TRBV7-2	.	TRBJ2-7	CASSLSPGAYEQYF	TGTGCCAGCAGCTTGAGTCCAGGAGCTTACGAGCAGTACTTC
.	TRBV10-2	TRBD1	TRBJ2-7	CASSEGQGNEQYF	TGCGCCAGCAGTGAGGGACAGGGAAACGAGCAGTACTTC
.	TRBV27	.	TRBJ2-7	CASSSGRGYEQYF	TGTGCCAGCAGTTCAGGGAGAGGGTACGAGCAGTACTTC
.	TRBV29-1	.	TRBJ2-7	CSVDDLGIQYF	TGCAGCGTTGATGATCTGGGGATACAGTACTTC
.	TRBV6-5	.	TRBJ2-5	CASRSVLQETQYF	TGTGCCAGCAGATCAGTCCTCCAAGAGACCCAGTACTTC
.	TRBV4-1	TRBD1	TRBJ2-7	CASSQAGTGFEQYF	TGCGCCAGCAGCCAGGCCGGGACAGGCTTCGAGCAGTACTTC
few	TRBV6-6	TRBD1	TRBJ2-7	CASRSTGYEQYF	TGTGCCAGCAGATCGACAGGGTACGAGCAGTACTTC
.	TRBV28	.	TRBJ1-1	CASSPTLGTEAFF	TGTGCCAGCAGTCCTACGCTTGGGACTGAAGCTTTCTTT
many	TRBV5-1	TRBD1	TRBJ2-5	CASSFRTGAQETQYF	TGCGCCAGCAGCTTCAGGACAGGGGCGCAAGAGACCCAGTACTTC
.	TRBV6-6	TRBD1	TRBJ2-5	CASRPLGQQETQYF	TGTGCCAGCAGACCTTTGGGACAGCAAGAGACCCAGTACTTC
.	TRBV29-1	.	TRBJ2-3	CSVELRGQMTDTQYF	TGCAGCGTTGAACTCCGGGGGCAGATGACAGATACGCAGTATTTT
few	TRBV19	.	TRBJ1-1	CASAKATGEWTEAFF	TGTGCCAGTGCTAAAGCGACCGGGGAGTGGACTGAAGCTTTCTTT
few	TRBV27	TRBD1	TRBJ1-5	CASKPTGGLQPQHF	TGTGCCAGCAAGCCGACAGGGGGTCTCCAGCCCCAGCATTTT
.	TRBV7-9	TRBD2	TRBJ2-5	CASSPTGAGGVETQYF	TGTGCCAGCAGCCCCACGGGGGCGGGGGGCGTAGAGACCCAGTACTTC
.	TRBV4-1	.	TRBJ2-7	CASSPAQGAYEQYF	TGCGCCAGCAGCCCGGCACAGGGAGCCTACGAGCAGTACTTC
.	TRBV7-9	.	TRBJ2-7	CASSLGQGINEQYF	TGTGCCAGCAGCTTAGGCCAGGGGATTAACGAGCAGTACTTC
.	TRBV7-2	TRBD1	TRBJ2-1	CASSGGQGTVNEQFF	TGTGCCAGCAGCGGCGGACAGGGTACCGTAAATGAGCAGTTCTTC
.	TRBV5-5	TRBD1	TRBJ1-5	CASSLGTGNGQPQHF	TGTGCCAGCAGCCTCGGGACAGGGAATGGCCAGCCCCAGCATTTT
.	TRBV2	.	TRBJ2-3	CASTTPEGGTDTQYF	TGTGCCAGCACTACGCCGGAGGGGGGCACAGATACGCAGTATTTT
.	TRBV27	TRBD1	TRBJ2-1	CASSLITGDNEQFF	TGTGCCAGCAGTTTAATAACAGGGGACAATGAGCAGTTCTTC
.	TRBV7-3	.	TRBJ2-2	CASSLAPGHRSTGELFF	TGTGCCAGCAGCTTAGCCCCCGGACACAGATCCACCGGGGAGCTGTTTTTT
few	TRBV7-9	TRBD2	TRBJ2-1	CASSSQREAIGNEQFF	TGTGCCAGCAGCTCCCAGCGGGAGGCTATAGGGAATGAGCAGTTCTTC
few	TRBV6-6	.	TRBJ2-1	CASSYSQPTDEQFF	TGTGCCAGCAGTTACTCACAACCGACAGACGAGCAGTTCTTC
once	TRBV18	TRBD1	TRBJ2-7	CASSPRDRGSVGQYF	TGTGCCAGCTCACCCCGGGACAGGGGATCTGTCGGGCAGTACTTC
.	TRBV4-2	TRBD1	TRBJ1-1	CASSQNWGTGNTEAFF	TGTGCCAGCAGCCAGAACTGGGGGACAGGGAACACTGAAGCTTTCTTT
.	TRBV29-1	.	TRBJ1-1	CSVDRNTEAFF	TGCAGCGTTGACAGGAACACTGAAGCTTTCTTT